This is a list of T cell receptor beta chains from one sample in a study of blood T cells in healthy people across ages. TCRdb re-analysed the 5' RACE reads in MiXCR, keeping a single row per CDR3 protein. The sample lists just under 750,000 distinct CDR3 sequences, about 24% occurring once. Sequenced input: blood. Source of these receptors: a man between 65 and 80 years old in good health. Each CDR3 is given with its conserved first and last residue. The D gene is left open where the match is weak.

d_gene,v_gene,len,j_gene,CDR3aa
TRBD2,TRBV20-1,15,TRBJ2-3,CSARESGMWTDTQYF
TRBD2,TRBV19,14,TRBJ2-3,CDNRTSGGTDTQYF
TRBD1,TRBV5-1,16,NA,CASSLLRTGTFDEQFF
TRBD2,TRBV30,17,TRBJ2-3,CAWSVRTSGSGTDTQYF
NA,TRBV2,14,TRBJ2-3,CASRPSPRADTQYF
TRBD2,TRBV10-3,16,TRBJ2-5,CAISKAGAGAQETQYF
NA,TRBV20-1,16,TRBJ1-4,CSARGSGRERREKLFF
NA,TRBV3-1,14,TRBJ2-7,CASSQRRASYEQYF
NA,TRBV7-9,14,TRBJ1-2,CASSLAKEGYGYTF
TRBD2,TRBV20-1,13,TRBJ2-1,CGTWTSGGNEQFF
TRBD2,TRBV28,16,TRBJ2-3,CASSLVGGLATDTQYF
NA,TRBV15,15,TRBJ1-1,CATSSADRLSTEAFF
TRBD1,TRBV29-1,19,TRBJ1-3,CSVDFGTEPFHPSGNTIYF
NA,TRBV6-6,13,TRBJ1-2,CASSSHQAEGYTF
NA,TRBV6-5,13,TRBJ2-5,CASSRIRQETQYF
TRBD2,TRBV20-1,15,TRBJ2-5,CSARDGLAGVETQYF
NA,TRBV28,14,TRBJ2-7,CASSLSGKWSEQYF
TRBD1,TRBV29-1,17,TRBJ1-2,CSVGGVVPRTGVYGYTF
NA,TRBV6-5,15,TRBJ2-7,CASSFDEGNAYEQYF
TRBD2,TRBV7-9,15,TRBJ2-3,CASSSSGGSTDTQYF
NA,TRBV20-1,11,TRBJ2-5,CSVLSWETQYF
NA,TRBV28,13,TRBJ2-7,CASSFEGDYEQYF
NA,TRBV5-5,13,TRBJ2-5,CASKMDGPETQYF
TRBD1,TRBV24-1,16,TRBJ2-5,CATSDDRDVGRETQYF